The 24 T cell receptor beta chains below were found in one sample sequenced in a study of radiation and T cells in renal cell carcinoma. Indicated time point: blood 2 weeks post-SBRT. Treatment indicated: 15 Gy SBRT to primary tumor, nephrectomy 4 weeks later. Generated by immunoSEQ multiplex PCR, the TCRdb table keeps only in-frame clones and is missing some. The sample carries 65,000 to 80,000 clones, 86% recorded once. Specimen: blood, collected from a patient whose treatment included radiotherapy and nephrectomy. The receptor source for this set is a woman between 50 and 59 years old with renal cell carcinoma.

As DNA, the CDR3 is TGCGCCAGTAGGGGATCGGGACTACCCTTACGGATTCGCACAGATACGCAGTATTTT. Encoded protein: CASRGSGLPLRIRTDTQYF. The chain employs TRBV4-1 and TRBJ2-3; 7 nucleotides line up with TRBD2. Trimming cost V 9 bases and J 1 base; bases outside gene matches: 22. CDR1 MGHRA and CDR2 YSYEKL come from the germline V gene. The CDR3 covers 19 residues.

The rearrangement joins TRBV27 to TRBJ1-1; the match to TRBD1 covers 10 bases. The CDR3 sequence is 16 residues long. Germline V gene data show CDR1 as MNHEY and CDR2 as SMNVEV (reference sequence). V dropped 6 bases and J dropped 1; count of bases not matched to a gene: 8. The CDR3 protein is CASRGTGVGWNTEAFF. The CDR3 nucleotides read TGTGCCAGCAGGGGGACAGGGGTCGGATGGAACACTGAAGCTTTCTTT.

This chain links TRBV10-3 with TRBJ2-7; D is uncertain. V lost 0 bases and J lost 2, with 11 bases in between. The V gene's germline CDR1 is ENHRY and CDR2 SYGVKD. The CDR3 is 15 residues long. Here the CDR3 DNA reads TGTGCCATCAGTGAGTCTGTGACTCGACCCTACGAGCAGTACTTC. Translated: CAISESVTRPYEQYF.

This clone was counted a few times. The CDR3 DNA reads as TGTGCTAGTGGTTTTGCCGGTCGCCAAGAGACCCAGTACTTC. Amino acids: CASGFAGRQETQYF. The chain links TRBV12-5 to TRBJ2-5; no definite D call. Germline V gene data show CDR1 as LGHNT and CDR2 as FRNRAP. The CDR3 loop spans 14 amino acids. Trimming removed 3 bases from V and 1 base from J, with 9 bases in between.

The J gene is TRBJ2-5, the V gene TRBV7-2; possible D gene TRBD2, 5 bases. Looked up from germline, CDR1 is SGHTA and CDR2 is FQGNSA. Trimming left V 2 bases short and J 2 bases short, with 12 bases between. The CDR3 has 15 residues. The CDR3 region has the DNA TGTGCCAGCAGCTTATTGTCGGGGTTACAAGAGACCCAGTACTTC. The encoded protein is CASSLLSGLQETQYF.

In this sample, this clone turned up once. The rearrangement links TRBV9 to TRBJ2-5; the D is unclear. The V and J ends lost 4 bases and 4 bases respectively, with 14 bases between them. The germline V gene encodes CDR1 SGDLS and CDR2 YYNGEE. The CDR3 totals 14 residues. The CDR3 sequence: CASSPKERRETQYF. The CDR3 nucleotides read TGTGCCAGCAGCCCCAAAGAGCGACGAGAGACCCAGTACTTC. Based on the CDR3 plus reference TRBV9 and TRBJ2-5, the full variable domain is DSGVTQTPKHLITATGQRVTLRCSPRSGDLSVYWYQQSLDQGLQFLIQYYNGEERAKGNILERFSAQQFPDLHSELNLSSLELGDSALYFCASSPKERRETQYFGPGTRLLVL.

The rearrangement uses TRBV10-1 and TRBJ2-2; D gene uncertain. Germline CDR1 is WNHNN and CDR2 is SYGVQD (reference sequence). This CDR3 region has 12 residues. V was trimmed by 3 bases and J by 8 bases, leaving 7 bases between them. The CDR3 DNA reads TGCGCCAGCAGTGAACCCAGGGGGGAGCTGTTTTTT. Its translation is CASSEPRGELFF.

This clone was seen a single time. V usage is TRBV7-2 and J usage is TRBJ2-7; tentatively, D is TRBD1 (5 bases). Deletions cut 6 bases from V and 5 bases from J, with 11 bases between. The CDR3 has 12 residues. Germline-derived CDR1 and CDR2 are SGHTA and FQGNSA. The CDR3 protein is CASRFDSHEQYF. Here the CDR3 DNA reads TGTGCCAGCAGATTCGACAGCCACGAGCAGTACTTC.

This clone occurred once. J is TRBJ2-2 and V is TRBV28; D is perhaps TRBD1 (6 bases). V was pared by 4 bases and J by 4 bases, with 19 bases between. The CDR3 is made up of 17 amino acids. The germline V gene encodes CDR1 MDHEN and CDR2 SYDVKM. CDR3 DNA sequence: TGTGCCAGCAGTTCCGGGCTACAGGGTTGGTCCACCGGGGAGCTGTTTTTT. Its protein product is CASSSGLQGWSTGELFF.

The chain's CDR3 is CASSLDERKGGEQYF. In DNA, the CDR3 is TGTGCCAGCAGCTTAGATGAGCGAAAAGGAGGCGAGCAGTACTTC. The chain is built from TRBV11-2 and TRBJ2-7; possibly TRBD2 for D (5 bases). V shed 0 bases and J shed 6 bases, with 15 bases lying between them. Germline V CDR1 and CDR2: SGHAT, FQNNGV. This CDR3 region has 15 residues.

The chain couples TRBV5-6 to TRBJ1-2; D gene ambiguous. This CDR3 is built from 14 residues. Germline V gene lookup returns CDR1 SGHDT and CDR2 YYEEEE. V was shortened by 2 bases and J by 8 bases, with 16 bases between the two germline ends. The CDR3 region has the DNA TGTGCCAGCAGCTTTACTGACCCCGCGCGGGGCTACACCTTC. It encodes CASSFTDPARGYTF.

The J gene is TRBJ2-2, the V gene TRBV11-1; D is unresolved. Germline V gene sequence: CDR1 SGHAT, CDR2 FQDESV (reference sequence). Between the trimmed V and J ends, which lost 1 base and 7 bases, there was a span of 7 bases. The CDR3 is made up of 13 amino acids. The CDR3 spells CASSLDRFGELFF. The CDR3 DNA reads TGTGCCAGCAGCTTAGATAGGTTCGGGGAGCTGTTTTTT.

This chain links TRBV2 with TRBJ2-5, with 7 bases lining up with TRBD1. Losses at the gene ends were 4 bases for V and 5 bases for J; bases not matched to a gene: 7. The CDR3 totals 14 residues. In germline, CDR1 is SNHLY, CDR2 FYNNEI. CDR3 in amino acids: CASSANRGEETQYF. The CDR3 coding sequence is TGTGCCAGCAGTGCAAACAGGGGTGAGGAGACCCAGTACTTC.

Only one count was recorded for this clone. CDR3 in DNA: TGCAGTGCTAGAGTTCTCGATACGCAGTATTTT. It codes for CSARVLDTQYF. V and J are TRBV20-1 and TRBJ2-3; no definite D call. Looked up from germline, CDR1 is DFQATT and CDR2 is SNEGSKA (reference sequence). Trimming removed 1 base from V and 6 bases from J, with 5 bases in between. The CDR3 spans 11 residues.

V and J are TRBV7-8 and TRBJ2-1; 8 nucleotides align to TRBD2. V lost 2 bases to trimming and J lost 3 bases; unmatched junction nucleotides: 3. The CDR3 contains 15 residues. CDR1 is SGHVS, CDR2 FQNEAQ, per germline. CDR3 DNA sequence: TGTGCCAGCAGCTTACGGGGGGGGAACTACAATGAGCAGTTCTTC. Translating it yields CASSLRGGNYNEQFF.

The chain combines TRBV7-8 with TRBJ1-5; D gene uncertain. There are 16 residues in the CDR3. Germline V lookup: CDR1 SGHVS, CDR2 FQNEAQ. Trimming cost V 3 bases and J 1 base, with 13 bases left between them. The CDR3 nucleotides read TGTGCCAGCAGCTTGGGTCGGATCCTAAGCAATCAGCCCCAGCATTTT. This codes for CASSLGRILSNQPQHF.

The genes are TRBV11-2 and TRBJ2-7, with no clear D. Germline-derived CDR1 and CDR2 are SGHAT and FQNNGV. The CDR3 spans 10 residues. Trimming removed 4 bases at V and 12 bases at J, with 10 bases between. This CDR3 reads CASSSLLPYF. The CDR3 coding sequence is TGTGCCAGCAGCTCGCTTTTACCGTACTTC.

The chain joins TRBV4-1 to TRBJ1-5, with 9 bases lining up with TRBD1. The CDR3 runs 16 residues. CDR1 MGHRA and CDR2 YSYEKL come from the germline V gene. V lost 0 bases to trimming and J lost 6 bases; unmatched junction nucleotides: 6. CDR3 protein: CASSQEWTGEGQPQHF. Written as DNA, the CDR3 is TGCGCCAGCAGCCAAGAATGGACAGGGGAGGGTCAGCCCCAGCATTTT.

This clone was picked up a small number of times. The J gene is TRBJ1-4, the V gene TRBV29-1; D is ambiguous. The CDR3 runs 11 residues. V was shortened by 1 base and J by 7 bases, with 4 bases between the two germline ends. Germline assignment: CDR1 SQVTM and CDR2 ANQGSEA. The CDR3 bases are TGCAGCGTTGAAGGGGTTGAAAAACTGTTTTTT. Amino acid sequence: CSVEGVEKLFF.

The V gene is TRBV5-1, the J gene TRBJ1-5; 8 bases map to TRBD1. Trimming took 4 bases from V and 3 from J; bases not matched to a gene: 9. The CDR3 has 16 amino acids. The germline gives CDR1 SGHRS, CDR2 YFSETQ. In DNA form, the CDR3 reads TGCGCCAGCAGCAATCCTGGACAGGGCTACAATCAGCCCCAGCATTTT. Its translation is CASSNPGQGYNQPQHF.

The rearrangement links TRBV28 to TRBJ2-3, with unresolved D. Trimming stripped 5 bases from V and 5 bases from J, with 8 bases between. Germline CDR1 and CDR2: MDHEN and SYDVKM. The CDR3 has 12 residues. CDR3 sequence reads: CASSRVVDTQYF. CDR3 bases: TGTGCCAGCAGTCGGGTAGTAGATACGCAGTATTTT.

This chain connects TRBV19 to TRBJ2-7; D gene ambiguous. The V gene's germline CDR1 is LNHDA and CDR2 SQIVND (reference sequence). V was cut by 4 bases and J by 0 bases, with 19 bases left in between. The CDR3 is made up of 17 amino acids. The CDR3 DNA reads TGTGCCAGTAGTAATTTCGGGCCTCGTTTGCTCTCCTACGAGCAGTACTTC. As protein: CASSNFGPRLLSYEQYF.

The chain combines TRBV19 with TRBJ1-1, with D perhaps matching TRBD1 (6 bases). CDR1 is LNHDA and CDR2 is SQIVND in the germline V gene (reference sequence). This CDR3 region has 14 residues. The V end lost 4 bases, the J end lost 2 bases, and 11 bases lay between the germline ends. Written as DNA, the CDR3 is TGTGCCAGTAGTACCCGACAGGCTAACACTGAAGCTTTCTTT. This encodes CASSTRQANTEAFF.

This sequence joins TRBV21-1 and TRBJ1-5; the DNA was not compared with TRBD1, the D call given in the table. TRBV21-1 is listed as a pseudogene. The CDR3 loop spans 13 amino acids. The DNA of the CDR3 is TGTGCCAGAGAAACAGGGGGGTGGCAGCCCCAGCATTTT. Protein product: CARETGGWQPQHF.